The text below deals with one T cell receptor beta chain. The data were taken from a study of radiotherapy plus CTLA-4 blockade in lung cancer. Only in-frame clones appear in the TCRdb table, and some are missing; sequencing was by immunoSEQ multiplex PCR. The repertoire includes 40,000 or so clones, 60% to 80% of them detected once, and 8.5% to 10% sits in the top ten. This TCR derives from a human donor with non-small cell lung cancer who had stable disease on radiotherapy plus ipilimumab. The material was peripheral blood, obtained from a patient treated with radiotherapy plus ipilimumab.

Here the CDR3 DNA reads TGTGCCAGCAGTTTACCGGGACCCAGGGGCGAGCAGTACTTC. Amino acids: CASSLPGPRGEQYF. The rearrangement uses TRBV28 and TRBJ2-7, with a weak D call TRBD1 (6 bases). CDR3 length equals 14 residues. Germline CDR1 MDHEN, CDR2 SYDVKM. Trimming stripped 2 bases from V and 6 bases from J, with 14 bases between.